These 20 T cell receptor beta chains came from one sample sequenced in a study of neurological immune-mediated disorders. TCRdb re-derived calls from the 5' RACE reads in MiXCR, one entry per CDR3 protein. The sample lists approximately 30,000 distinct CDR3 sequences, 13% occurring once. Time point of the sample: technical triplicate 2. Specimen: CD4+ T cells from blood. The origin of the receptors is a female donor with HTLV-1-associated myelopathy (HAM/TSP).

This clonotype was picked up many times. The CDR3 is CASSFAGISTDTQYF. CDR3 DNA sequence: TGCGCCAGCAGCTTCGCAGGGATTAGCACAGATACGCAGTATTTT. The chain combines TRBV5-1 with TRBJ2-3; D perhaps matches TRBD1 (5 bases). Germline V gene lookup returns CDR1 SGHRS and CDR2 YFSETQ. Trimming took off 2 bases at V and 0 bases at J, with 10 bases between the two ends. The CDR3 is 15 amino acids.

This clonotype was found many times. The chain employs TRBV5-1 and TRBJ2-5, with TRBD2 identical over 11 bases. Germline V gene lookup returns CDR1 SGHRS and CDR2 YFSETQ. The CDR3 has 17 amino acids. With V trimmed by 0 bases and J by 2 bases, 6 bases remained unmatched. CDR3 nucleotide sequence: TGCGCCAGCAGCTTGGGTAGGGGACTAGCGGAACAAGAGACCCAGTACTTC. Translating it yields CASSLGRGLAEQETQYF.

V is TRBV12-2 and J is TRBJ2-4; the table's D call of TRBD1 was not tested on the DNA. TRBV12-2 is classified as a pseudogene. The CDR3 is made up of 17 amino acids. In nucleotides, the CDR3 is TGTGCAAGTCGCTTGGGGCCCGGGACAGGGGCCAAAAACATTCAGTACTTC. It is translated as CASRLGPGTGAKNIQYF.

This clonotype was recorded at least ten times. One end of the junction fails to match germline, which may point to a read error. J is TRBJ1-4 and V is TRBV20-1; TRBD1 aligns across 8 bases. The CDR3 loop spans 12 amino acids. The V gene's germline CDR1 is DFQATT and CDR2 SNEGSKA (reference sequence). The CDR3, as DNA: TGCAGTGCTAGGCGTCCGGGACAGGCCGACCGTTTT. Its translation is CSARRPGQADRF.

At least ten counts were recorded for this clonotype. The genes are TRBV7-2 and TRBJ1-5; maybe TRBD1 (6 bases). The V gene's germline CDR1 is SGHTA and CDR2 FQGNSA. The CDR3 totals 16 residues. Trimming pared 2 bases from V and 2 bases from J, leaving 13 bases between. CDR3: CASSLYGGRRNQPQHF. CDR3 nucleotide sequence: TGTGCCAGCAGCTTATATGGGGGGCGGCGCAATCAGCCCCAGCATTTT.

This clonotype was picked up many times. The CDR3 DNA follows: TGTGCCAGTGCGAGCAGAGACTCTATGGGCTACACCTTC. This sequence encodes CASASRDSMGYTF. The V gene is TRBV7-8, the J gene TRBJ1-2; D is ambiguous. V lost 9 bases to trimming and J lost 8 bases, with 19 bases between them. The CDR3 sequence is 13 residues long. The germline CDR1 and CDR2 sequences are SGHVS and FQNEAQ.

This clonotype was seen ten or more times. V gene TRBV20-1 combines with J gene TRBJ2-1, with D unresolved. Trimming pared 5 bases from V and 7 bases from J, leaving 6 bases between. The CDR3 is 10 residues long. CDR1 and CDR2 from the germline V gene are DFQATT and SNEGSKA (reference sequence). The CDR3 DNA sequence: TGCAGTGCTTCGACTAATGAGCAGTTCTTC. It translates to CSASTNEQFF.

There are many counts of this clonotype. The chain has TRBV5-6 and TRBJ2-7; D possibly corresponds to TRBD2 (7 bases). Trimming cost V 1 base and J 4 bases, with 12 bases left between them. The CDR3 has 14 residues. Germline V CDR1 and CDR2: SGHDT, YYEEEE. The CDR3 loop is CASSLSGEGYEQYF. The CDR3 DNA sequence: TGTGCCAGCAGCTTGTCAGGGGAGGGTTACGAGCAGTACTTC.

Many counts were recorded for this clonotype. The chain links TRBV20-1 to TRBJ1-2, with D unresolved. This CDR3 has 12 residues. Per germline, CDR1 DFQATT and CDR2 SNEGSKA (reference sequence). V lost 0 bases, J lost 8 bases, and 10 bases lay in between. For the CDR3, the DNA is TGCAGTGCTAGAGATGACGAAGGGGGCTACACCTTC. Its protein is CSARDDEGGYTF.

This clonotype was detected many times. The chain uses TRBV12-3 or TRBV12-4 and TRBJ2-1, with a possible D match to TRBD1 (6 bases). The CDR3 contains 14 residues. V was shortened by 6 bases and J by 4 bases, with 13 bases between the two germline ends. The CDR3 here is CASSDNRVYNEQFF. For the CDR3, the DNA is TGTGCCAGCAGCGATAACAGGGTTTACAATGAGCAGTTCTTC.

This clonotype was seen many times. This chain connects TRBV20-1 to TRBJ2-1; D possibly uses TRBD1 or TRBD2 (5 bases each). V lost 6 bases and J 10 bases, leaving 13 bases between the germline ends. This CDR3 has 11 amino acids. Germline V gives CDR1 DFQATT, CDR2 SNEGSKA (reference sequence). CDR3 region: CSAPEWGEQFF. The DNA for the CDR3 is TGCAGTGCCCCAGAGTGGGGGGAGCAGTTCTTC.

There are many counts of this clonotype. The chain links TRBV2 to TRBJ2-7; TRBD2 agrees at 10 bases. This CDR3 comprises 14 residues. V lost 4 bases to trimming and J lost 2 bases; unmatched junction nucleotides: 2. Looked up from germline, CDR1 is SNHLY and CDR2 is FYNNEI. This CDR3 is CASSGAGGTYEQYF. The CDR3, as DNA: TGTGCCAGCAGTGGAGCGGGAGGGACCTACGAGCAGTACTTC.

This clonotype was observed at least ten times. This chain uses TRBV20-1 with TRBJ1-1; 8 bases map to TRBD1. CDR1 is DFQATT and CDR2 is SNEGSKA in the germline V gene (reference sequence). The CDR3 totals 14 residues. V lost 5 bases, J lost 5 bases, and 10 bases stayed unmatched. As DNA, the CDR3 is TGCAGTGCTCACCAATTCAGGGGGCGGACTGAAGCTTTCTTT. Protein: CSAHQFRGRTEAFF.

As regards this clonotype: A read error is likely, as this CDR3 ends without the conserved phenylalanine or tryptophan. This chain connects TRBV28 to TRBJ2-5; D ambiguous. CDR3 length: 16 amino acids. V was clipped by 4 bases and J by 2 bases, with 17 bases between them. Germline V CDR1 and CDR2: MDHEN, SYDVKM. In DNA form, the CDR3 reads TGTGCCAGCAGTTCCTGGGTGGGGTCCACACAAGAGACCCAGTACGTC. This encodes CASSSWVGSTQETQYV.

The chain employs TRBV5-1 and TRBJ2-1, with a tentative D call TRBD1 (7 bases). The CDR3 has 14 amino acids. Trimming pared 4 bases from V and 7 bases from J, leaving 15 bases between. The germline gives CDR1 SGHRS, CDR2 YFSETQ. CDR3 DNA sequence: TGCGCCAGCAGCGGAAAGACAGGGACTAATGAGCAGTTCTTC. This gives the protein CASSGKTGTNEQFF.

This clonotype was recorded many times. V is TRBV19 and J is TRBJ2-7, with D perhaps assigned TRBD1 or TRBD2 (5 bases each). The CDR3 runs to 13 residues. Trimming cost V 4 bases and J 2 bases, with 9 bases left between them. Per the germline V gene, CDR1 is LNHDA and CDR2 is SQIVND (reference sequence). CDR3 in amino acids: CASSRGVTYEQYF. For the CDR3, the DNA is TGTGCCAGTAGTAGAGGGGTCACCTACGAGCAGTACTTC.

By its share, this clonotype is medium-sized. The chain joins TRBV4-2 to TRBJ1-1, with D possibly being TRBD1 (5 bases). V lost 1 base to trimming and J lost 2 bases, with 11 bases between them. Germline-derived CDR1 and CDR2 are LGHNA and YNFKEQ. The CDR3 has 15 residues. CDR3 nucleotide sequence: TGTGCCAGCAGCCAAGTATACAGGACCAACACTGAAGCTTTCTTT. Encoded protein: CASSQVYRTNTEAFF.

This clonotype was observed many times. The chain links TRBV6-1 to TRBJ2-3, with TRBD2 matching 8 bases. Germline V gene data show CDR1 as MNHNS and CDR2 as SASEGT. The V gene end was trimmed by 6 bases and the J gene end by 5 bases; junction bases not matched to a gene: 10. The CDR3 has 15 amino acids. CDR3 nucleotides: TGTGCCAGCAGCAAACCAGCGGGAGTGGGAGATACGCAGTATTTT. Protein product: CASSKPAGVGDTQYF.

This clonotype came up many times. Written as DNA, the CDR3 is TGCAGTGCTACTATTGGGGTCTACAATGAGCAGTTCTTC. Translated, it gives CSATIGVYNEQFF. This sequence joins TRBV20-1 and TRBJ2-1; D gene ambiguous. Germline CDR1 DFQATT, CDR2 SNEGSKA (reference sequence). The CDR3 is made up of 13 amino acids. V was clipped by 4 bases and J by 3 bases, with 10 bases between them.

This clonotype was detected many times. The CDR3 here is CASGGGVATNEKLFF. In nucleotides, the CDR3 is TGTGCTAGTGGGGGGGGGGTTGCAACTAATGAAAAACTGTTTTTT. V gene TRBV12-5 combines with J gene TRBJ1-4; tentatively, D is TRBD1 (5 bases). The ends were cut back, 6 bases at V and 0 bases at J, with 11 bases in the middle. This CDR3 comprises 15 residues. The germline CDR1 and CDR2 sequences are LGHNT and FRNRAP.